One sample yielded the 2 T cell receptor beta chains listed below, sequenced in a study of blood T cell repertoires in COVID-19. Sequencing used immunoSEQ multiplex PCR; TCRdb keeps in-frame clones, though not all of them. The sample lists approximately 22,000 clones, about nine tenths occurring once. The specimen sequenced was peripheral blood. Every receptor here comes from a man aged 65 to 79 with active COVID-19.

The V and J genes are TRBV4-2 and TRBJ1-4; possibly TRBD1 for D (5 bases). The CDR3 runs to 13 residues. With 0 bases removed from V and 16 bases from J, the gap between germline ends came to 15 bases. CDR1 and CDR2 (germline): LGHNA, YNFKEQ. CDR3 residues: CASSQDRGEGRFF. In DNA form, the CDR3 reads TGTGCCAGCAGCCAAGATCGGGGGGAGGGTCGGTTTTTT.

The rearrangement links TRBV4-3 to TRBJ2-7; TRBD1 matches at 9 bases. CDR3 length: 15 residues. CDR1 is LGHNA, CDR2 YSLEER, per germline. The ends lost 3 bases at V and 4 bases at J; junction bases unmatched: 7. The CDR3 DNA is TGCGCCAGCAGCCAGGGACAGGGTAGATGGTACGAGCAGTACTTC. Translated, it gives CASSQGQGRWYEQYF.